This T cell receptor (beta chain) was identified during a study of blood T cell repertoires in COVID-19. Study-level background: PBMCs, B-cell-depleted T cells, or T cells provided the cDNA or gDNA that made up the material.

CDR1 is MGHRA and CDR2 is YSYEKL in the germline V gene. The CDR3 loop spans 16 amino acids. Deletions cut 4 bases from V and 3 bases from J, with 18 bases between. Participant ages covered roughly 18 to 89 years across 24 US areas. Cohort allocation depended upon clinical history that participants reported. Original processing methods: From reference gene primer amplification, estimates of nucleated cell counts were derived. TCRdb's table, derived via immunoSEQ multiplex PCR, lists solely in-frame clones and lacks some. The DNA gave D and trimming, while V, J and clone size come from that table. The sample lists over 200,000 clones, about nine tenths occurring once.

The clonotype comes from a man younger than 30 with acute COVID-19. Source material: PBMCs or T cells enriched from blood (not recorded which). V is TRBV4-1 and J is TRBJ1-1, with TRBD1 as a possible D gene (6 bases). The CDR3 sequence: CASSRSSTGSYTEAFF. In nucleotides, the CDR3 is TGCGCCAGCAGCCGATCCTCAACAGGGAGCTACACTGAAGCTTTCTTT.